These T cell receptor beta chains were read from a single sample in a study of Graves' ophthalmopathy and Graves' hyperthyroidism. TCRdb re-called the multiplex PCR reads with MiXCR, one entry per CDR3 protein. Of around 1,200,000 distinct CDR3 sequences in the sample, 35% to 40% were seen once. Sequenced sample: peripheral blood or thyroid tissue (not recorded which). Receptor source: an adult man with Graves' hyperthyroidism. Each CDR3 is given with its conserved first and last residue. A D gene is named only where the DNA matches it firmly. Some rows have no size entry. The others give once, few or many, or a class for an expanded clone.

v_gene	j_gene	d_gene	abundance	CDR3aa	CDR3nt
TRBV7-9	TRBJ1-2	TRBD1	few	CASSLRQGNYGYTF	TGTGCCAGCAGCCTAAGACAGGGAAACTATGGCTACACCTTC
TRBV25-1	TRBJ2-1	.	.	CATSDSQDRAGGEQFF	TGTGCCACCAGTGATTCGCAAGACAGGGCCGGGGGTGAGCAGTTCTTC
TRBV6-2/TRBV6-3	TRBJ2-7	.	.	CASSAGRADEQYF	TGTGCCAGCAGCGCAGGCCGGGCCGACGAGCAGTACTTC
TRBV5-1	TRBJ1-2	TRBD1	many	CASSLAGTGDGYTF	TGCGCCAGCAGCTTGGCTGGGACAGGGGACGGCTACACCTTC
TRBV7-9	TRBJ2-7	.	many	CASSSEEYYEQYF	TGTGCCAGCAGCTCAGAGGAGTACTACGAGCAGTACTTC
TRBV29-1	TRBJ2-1	.	.	CSVVPEQFF	TGCAGCGTTGTTCCGGAGCAGTTCTTC
TRBV12-3/TRBV12-4	TRBJ1-5	.	many	CASSSVWVNQPQHF	TGTGCCAGCAGTTCCGTCTGGGTCAATCAGCCCCAGCATTTT
TRBV7-9	TRBJ2-5	.	.	CASSPSSIVETQYF	TGTGCCAGCAGCCCCTCGTCGATAGTGGAGACCCAGTACTTC
TRBV12-3/TRBV12-4	TRBJ2-7	.	.	CASRPSRDEQYF	TGTGCCAGCAGGCCTTCAAGGGACGAGCAGTACTTC
TRBV20-1	TRBJ1-1	.	many	CSAKLGGGNTEAFF	TGCAGTGCCAAACTGGGCGGGGGAAACACTGAAGCTTTCTTT
TRBV10-3	TRBJ2-6	TRBD1	once	CATTDRAGARSSGANVLTF	TGTGCCACGACGGACAGGGCAGGGGCCCGAAGCTCTGGGGCCAACGTCCTGACTTTC
TRBV7-2	TRBJ1-1	TRBD1	.	CASSWPPGQLNTEAFF	TGTGCCAGCAGCTGGCCCCCGGGACAGTTGAACACTGAAGCTTTCTTT
TRBV7-2	TRBJ2-5	.	many	CASSSSGPGETQYF	TGTGCCAGCAGCTCATCTGGACCCGGGGAGACCCAGTACTTC
TRBV2	TRBJ1-5	TRBD1	.	CAGQDNQPQHF	TGTGCCGGACAGGACAATCAGCCCCAGCATTTT
TRBV10-1	TRBJ2-7	TRBD1	many	CASSENRGYEQYF	TGCGCCAGCAGCGAAAACAGGGGTTACGAGCAGTACTTC
TRBV20-1	TRBJ2-5	TRBD2	few	CSADQVTSGRSQETQYF	TGCAGTGCCGACCAGGTCACTAGCGGGAGGTCGCAAGAGACCCAGTACTTC
TRBV12-3/TRBV12-4	TRBJ2-7	.	many	CASSHTPSYEQYF	TGTGCCAGCAGTCATACTCCTTCCTACGAGCAGTACTTC